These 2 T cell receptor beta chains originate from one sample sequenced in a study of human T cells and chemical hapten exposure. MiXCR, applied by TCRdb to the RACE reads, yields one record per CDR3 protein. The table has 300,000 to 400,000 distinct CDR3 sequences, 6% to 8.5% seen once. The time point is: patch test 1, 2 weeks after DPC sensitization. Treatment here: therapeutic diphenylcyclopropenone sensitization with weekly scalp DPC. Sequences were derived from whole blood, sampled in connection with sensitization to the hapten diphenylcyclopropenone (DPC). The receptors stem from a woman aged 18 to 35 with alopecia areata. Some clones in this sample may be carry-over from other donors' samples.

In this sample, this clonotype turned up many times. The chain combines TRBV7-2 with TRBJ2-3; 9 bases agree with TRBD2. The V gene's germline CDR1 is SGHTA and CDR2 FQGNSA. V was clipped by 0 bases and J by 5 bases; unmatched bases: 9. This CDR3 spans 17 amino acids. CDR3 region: CASSLAGAGGPQDTQYF. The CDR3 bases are TGTGCCAGCAGCTTAGCGGGGGCGGGGGGGCCTCAAGATACGCAGTATTTT.

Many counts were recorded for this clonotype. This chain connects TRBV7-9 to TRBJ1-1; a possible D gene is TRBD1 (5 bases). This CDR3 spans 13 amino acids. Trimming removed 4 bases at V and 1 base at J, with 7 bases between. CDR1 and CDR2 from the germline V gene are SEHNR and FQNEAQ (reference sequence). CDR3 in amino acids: CASSSQGNTEAFF. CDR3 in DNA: TGTGCCAGCAGCTCCCAGGGGAACACTGAAGCTTTCTTT.